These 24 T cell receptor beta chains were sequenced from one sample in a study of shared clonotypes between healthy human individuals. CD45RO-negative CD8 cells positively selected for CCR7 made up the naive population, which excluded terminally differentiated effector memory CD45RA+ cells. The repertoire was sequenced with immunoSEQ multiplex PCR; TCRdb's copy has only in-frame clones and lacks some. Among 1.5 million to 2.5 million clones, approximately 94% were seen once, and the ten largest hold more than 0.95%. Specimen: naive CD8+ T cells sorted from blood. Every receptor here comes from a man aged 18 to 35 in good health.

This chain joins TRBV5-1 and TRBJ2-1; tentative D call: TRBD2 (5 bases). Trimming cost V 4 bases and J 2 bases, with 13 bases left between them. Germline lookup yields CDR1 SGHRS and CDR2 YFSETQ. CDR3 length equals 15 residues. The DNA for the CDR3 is TGCGCCAGCAGCGAAGGGTTGGGAGCCTACAATGAGCAGTTCTTC. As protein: CASSEGLGAYNEQFF.

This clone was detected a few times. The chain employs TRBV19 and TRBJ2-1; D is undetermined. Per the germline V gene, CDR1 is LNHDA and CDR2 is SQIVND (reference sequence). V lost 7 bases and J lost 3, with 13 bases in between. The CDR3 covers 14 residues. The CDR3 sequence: CASKSSEDYNEQFF. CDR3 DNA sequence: TGTGCCAGTAAGTCGAGCGAGGACTACAATGAGCAGTTCTTC.

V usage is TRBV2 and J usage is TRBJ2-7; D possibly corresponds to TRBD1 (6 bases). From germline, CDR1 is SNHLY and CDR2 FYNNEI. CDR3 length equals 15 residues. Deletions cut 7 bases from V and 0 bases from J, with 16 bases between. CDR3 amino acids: CASTERMDSSYEQYF. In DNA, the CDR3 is TGTGCCAGCACCGAAAGGATGGACAGCTCCTACGAGCAGTACTTC.

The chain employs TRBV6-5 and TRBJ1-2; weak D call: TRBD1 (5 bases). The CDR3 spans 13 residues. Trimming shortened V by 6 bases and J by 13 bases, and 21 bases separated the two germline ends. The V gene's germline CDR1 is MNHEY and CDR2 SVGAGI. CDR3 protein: CASSLDSSGTSTF. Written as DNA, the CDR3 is TGTGCCAGCAGCCTGGATTCTTCCGGGACCTCCACCTTC.

CDR3 loop: CASSPKVYEAGVDEQYF. Written as DNA, the CDR3 is TGTGCCAGCAGCCCGAAGGTTTACGAGGCGGGCGTCGACGAGCAGTACTTC. This chain uses TRBV7-9 with TRBJ2-7; a possible D gene is TRBD2 (5 bases). The germline gives CDR1 SEHNR, CDR2 FQNEAQ (reference sequence). Trimming removed 5 bases at V and 5 bases at J, with 25 bases between. CDR3 length: 17 amino acids.

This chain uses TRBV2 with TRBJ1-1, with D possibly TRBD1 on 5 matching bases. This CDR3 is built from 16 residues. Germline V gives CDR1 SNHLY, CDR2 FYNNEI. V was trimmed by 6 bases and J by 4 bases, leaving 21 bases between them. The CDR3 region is CASSVRDGDIGTEAFF. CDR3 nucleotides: TGTGCCAGCAGCGTCCGGGACGGGGATATTGGCACTGAAGCTTTCTTT. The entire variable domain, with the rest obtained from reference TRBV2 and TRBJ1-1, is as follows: EPEVTQTPSHQVTQMGQEVILRCVPISNHLYFYWYRQILGQKVEFLVSFYNNEISEKSEIFDDQFSVERPDGSNFTLKIRSTKLEDSAMYFCASSVRDGDIGTEAFFGQGTRLTVV.

This CDR3 reads CASSPRQDIFYGYTF. The CDR3 nucleotides read TGCGCCAGCAGCCCTCGACAGGATATCTTCTATGGCTACACCTTC. V and J are TRBV4-1 and TRBJ1-2; tentatively, D is TRBD1 (6 bases). This CDR3 contains 15 residues. The germline gives CDR1 MGHRA, CDR2 YSYEKL. V dropped 4 bases and J dropped 4 bases, with 16 bases sitting between them.

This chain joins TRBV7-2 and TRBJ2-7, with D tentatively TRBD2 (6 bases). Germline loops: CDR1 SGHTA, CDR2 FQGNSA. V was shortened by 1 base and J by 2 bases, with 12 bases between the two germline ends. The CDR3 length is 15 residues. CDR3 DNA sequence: TGTGCCAGCAGCTTAGGGAGGGGTAACACCTACGAGCAGTACTTC. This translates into CASSLGRGNTYEQYF.

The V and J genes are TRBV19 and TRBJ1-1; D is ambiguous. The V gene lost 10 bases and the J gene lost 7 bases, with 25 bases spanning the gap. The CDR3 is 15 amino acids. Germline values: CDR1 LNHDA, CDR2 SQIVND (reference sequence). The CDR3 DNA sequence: TGTGCCACATCACTTTGGGGAATGGGAGTGGGTGAAGCTTTCTTT. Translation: CATSLWGMGVGEAFF. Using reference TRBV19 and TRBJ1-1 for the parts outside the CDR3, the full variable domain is DGGITQSPKYLFRKEGQNVTLSCEQNLNHDAMYWYRQDPGQGLRLIYYSQIVNDFQKGDIAEGYSVSREKKESFPLTVTSAQKNPTAFYLCATSLWGMGVGEAFFGQGTRLTVV.

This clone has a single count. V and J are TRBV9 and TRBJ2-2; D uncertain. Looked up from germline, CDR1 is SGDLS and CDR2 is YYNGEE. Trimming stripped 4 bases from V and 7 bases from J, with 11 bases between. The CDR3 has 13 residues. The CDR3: CASSSALSGELFF. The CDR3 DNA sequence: TGTGCCAGCAGCTCCGCATTGAGCGGGGAGCTGTTTTTT.

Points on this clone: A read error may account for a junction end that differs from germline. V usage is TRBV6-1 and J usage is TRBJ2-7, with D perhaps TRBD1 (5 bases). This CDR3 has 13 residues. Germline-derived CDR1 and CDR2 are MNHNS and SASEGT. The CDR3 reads CATETDLTLRPDF. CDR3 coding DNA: TGTGCCACCGAGACAGACCTTACCCTCCGCCCGGACTTC.

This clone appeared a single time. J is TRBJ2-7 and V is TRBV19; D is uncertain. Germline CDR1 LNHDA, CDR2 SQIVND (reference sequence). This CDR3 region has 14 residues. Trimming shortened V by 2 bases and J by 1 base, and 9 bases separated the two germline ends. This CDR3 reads CASSIILASYEQYF. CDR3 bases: TGTGCCAGTAGTATAATTTTGGCTTCCTACGAGCAGTACTTC.

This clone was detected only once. CDR3 nucleotide sequence: TGTGCCTGGAGTGTAGGGACAGGGGGCTTTGGCTACACCTTC. It specifies CAWSVGTGGFGYTF. This rearrangement joins TRBV30 to TRBJ1-2, with 12 nucleotides matching TRBD1. In germline, CDR1 is GTSNPN, CDR2 SVGIG (reference sequence). Losses at the gene ends were 0 bases for V and 7 bases for J; bases not matched to a gene: 3. This CDR3 is built from 14 residues.

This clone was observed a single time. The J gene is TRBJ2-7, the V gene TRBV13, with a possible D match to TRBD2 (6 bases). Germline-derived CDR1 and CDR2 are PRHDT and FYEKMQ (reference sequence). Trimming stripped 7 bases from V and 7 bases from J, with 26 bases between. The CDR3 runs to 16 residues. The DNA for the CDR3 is TGTGCCAGCAACCCCCTCACCGTAGGAGGGGCTTGGGAGCAGTACTTC. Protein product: CASNPLTVGGAWEQYF.

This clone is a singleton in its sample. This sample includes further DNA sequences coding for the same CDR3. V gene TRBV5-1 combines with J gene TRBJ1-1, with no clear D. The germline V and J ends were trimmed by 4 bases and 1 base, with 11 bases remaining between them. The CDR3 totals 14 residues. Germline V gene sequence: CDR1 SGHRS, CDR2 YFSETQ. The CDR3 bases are TGCGCCAGCAGCCTTAGTGGGCCGAACACTGAAGCTTTCTTT. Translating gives CASSLSGPNTEAFF.

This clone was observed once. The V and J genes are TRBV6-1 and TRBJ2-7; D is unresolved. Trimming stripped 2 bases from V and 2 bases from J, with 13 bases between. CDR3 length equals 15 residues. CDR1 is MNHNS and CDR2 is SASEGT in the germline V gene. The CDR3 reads CASSERNLHPYEQYF. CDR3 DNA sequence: TGTGCCAGCAGTGAACGCAATTTGCATCCCTACGAGCAGTACTTC.

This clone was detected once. The CDR3 region is CASSQGTSVTYEQYF. The CDR3 region has the DNA TGCGCCAGCAGCCAAGGGACTAGCGTCACCTACGAGCAGTACTTC. This rearrangement joins TRBV4-1 to TRBJ2-7; 9 positions match TRBD2. Germline V lookup: CDR1 MGHRA, CDR2 YSYEKL. With 1 base clipped from V and 2 bases from J, the junction kept 3 bases outside the gene matches. The CDR3 consists of 15 residues.

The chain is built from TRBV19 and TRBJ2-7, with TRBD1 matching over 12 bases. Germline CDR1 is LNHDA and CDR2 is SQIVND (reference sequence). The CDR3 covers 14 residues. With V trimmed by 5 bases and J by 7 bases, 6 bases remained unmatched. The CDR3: CASSPGQGAGEQYF. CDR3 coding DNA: TGTGCCAGTAGTCCGGGACAGGGGGCGGGAGAGCAGTACTTC.

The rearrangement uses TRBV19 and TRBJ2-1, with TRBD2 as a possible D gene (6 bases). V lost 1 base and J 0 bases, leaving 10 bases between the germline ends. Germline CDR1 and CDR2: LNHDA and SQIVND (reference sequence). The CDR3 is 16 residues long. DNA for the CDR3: TGTGCCAGTAGTATAGCTGCGGGGATCTCCTACAATGAGCAGTTCTTC. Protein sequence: CASSIAAGISYNEQFF. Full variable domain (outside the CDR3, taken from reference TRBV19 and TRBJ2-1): DGGITQSPKYLFRKEGQNVTLSCEQNLNHDAMYWYRQDPGQGLRLIYYSQIVNDFQKGDIAEGYSVSREKKESFPLTVTSAQKNPTAFYLCASSIAAGISYNEQFFGPGTRLTVL.

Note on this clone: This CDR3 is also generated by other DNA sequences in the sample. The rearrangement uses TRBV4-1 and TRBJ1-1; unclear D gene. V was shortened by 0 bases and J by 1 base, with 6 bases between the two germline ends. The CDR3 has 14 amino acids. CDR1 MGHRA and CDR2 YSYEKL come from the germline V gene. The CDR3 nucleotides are TGCGCCAGCAGCCAAGACGCGAGGAACACTGAAGCTTTCTTT. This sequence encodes CASSQDARNTEAFF.

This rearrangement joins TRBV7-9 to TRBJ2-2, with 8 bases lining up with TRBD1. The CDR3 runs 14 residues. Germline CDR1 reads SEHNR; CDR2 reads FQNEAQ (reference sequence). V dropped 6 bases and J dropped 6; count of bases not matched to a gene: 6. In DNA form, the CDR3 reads TGTGCCAGCAGTGGACAGGGTCGGCCCGGGGAGCTGTTTTTT. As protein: CASSGQGRPGELFF. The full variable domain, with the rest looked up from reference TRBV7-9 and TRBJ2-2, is DTGVSQNPRHKITKRGQNVTFRCDPISEHNRLYWYRQTLGQGPEFLTYFQNEAQLEKSRLLSDRFSAERPKGSFSTLEIQRTEQGDSAMYLCASSGQGRPGELFFGEGSRLTVL.

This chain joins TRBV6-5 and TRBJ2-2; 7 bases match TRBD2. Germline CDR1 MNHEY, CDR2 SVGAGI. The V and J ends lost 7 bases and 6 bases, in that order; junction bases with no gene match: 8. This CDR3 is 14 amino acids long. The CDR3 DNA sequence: TGTGCCAGCACGGCGGGGGTCCTCGCCGGGGAGCTGTTTTTT. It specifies CASTAGVLAGELFF.

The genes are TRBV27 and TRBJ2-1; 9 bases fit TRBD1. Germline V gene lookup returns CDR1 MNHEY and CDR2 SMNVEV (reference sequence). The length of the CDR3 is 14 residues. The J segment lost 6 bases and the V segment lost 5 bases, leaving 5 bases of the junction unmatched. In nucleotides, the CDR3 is TGTGCCAGCAGTACACTACAGGGGGCCAATGAGCAGTTCTTC. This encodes CASSTLQGANEQFF.

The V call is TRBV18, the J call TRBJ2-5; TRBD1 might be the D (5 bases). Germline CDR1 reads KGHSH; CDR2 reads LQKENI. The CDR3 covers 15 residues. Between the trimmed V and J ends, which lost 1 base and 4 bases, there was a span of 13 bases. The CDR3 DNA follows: TGTGCCAGCTCACCACGGGTCACAGGCAGAGAGACCCAGTACTTC. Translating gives CASSPRVTGRETQYF.